This TCR beta chain emerged from a study of T cells in Graves' hyperthyroidism and ophthalmopathy (dated by TCRdb to the late 2010s). Turning to the overall study: Peripheral blood was sampled at the time of initial diagnosis, prior to any treatment. For training and testing, the roughly 100 patients in the discovery cohort were randomly divided in a 7:3 ratio. Thyroid tissue and blood T-cell repertoires from six Graves' hyperthyroidism patients were also compared in the study. TCR V-J signatures able to tell the groups apart were searched for in a discovery cohort of more than 90 patients, of whom roughly 42 had Graves' ophthalmopathy and 57 had stable Graves' hyperthyroidism. Whether ophthalmopathy could be predicted prospectively was tested in an independent validation cohort made up of approximately 19 hyperthyroidism patients plus 17 patients who later progressed to ophthalmopathy. The paper reports TCR Vbeta CDR3 sequencing of approximately 140 peripheral blood samples: approximately 43 ophthalmopathy, 75 to 80 hyperthyroidism and 17 progressor patients. After blood sampling, hyperthyroidism patients were treated with methimazole at a starting dose of 30 mg daily, and ophthalmopathy patients were treated with high-dose intravenous methylprednisolone. On the study overall, not on this receptor specifically: A 13 V-J signature model separated ophthalmopathy from stable hyperthyroidism, with approximately 87% sensitivity and roughly 81% specificity in cross-validation and 80%/75% in testing. Most expanded thyroid clonotypes (frequency above 0.001) were also detected in blood, suggesting blood repertoires may reflect thyroid immune responses. Sample size was not statistically predetermined, and blinding of investigators to group allocation was not performed. In validation, progression to ophthalmopathy was predicted by the model with roughly 69% sensitivity and roughly 72% specificity, a median of approximately 6.5 months before onset.

Ophthalmopathy patients had moderately to severely active disease, with a Clinical Activity Score of 3 or more, a NOSPECS grade of 4 or more, and a disease duration of less than 3 months. Any patient with an uncontrolled infection, another autoimmune disease, pregnancy or lactation was excluded. Clinical symptoms, serum thyroxine and TRAb, thyroid ultrasound, and orbital computed tomography formed the basis for the diagnoses. PBMCs were isolated from about 9.2 ml of fresh peripheral blood by Ficoll-Paque density gradient centrifugation. Total RNA was extracted with Trizol reagent, and quality was checked on an Agilent 2100 Bioanalyzer. CDR1 and CDR2, per the germline V gene, are SGHTS and YDEGEE. The CDR3, cysteine through phenylalanine, is 15 amino acids long. Here the CDR3 DNA is all that survives: 45 bases in frame from base 1. Trimming removed 0 bases from V and 9 bases from J, leaving 16 bases between the germline ends.

Amplification of TCR beta CDR3 regions was carried out from RNA transcripts. For the first round of RT-PCR on the TCR CDR3, the HTBI primer set was used together with the Qiagen OneStep RT-PCR kit. Libraries were constructed in a second round of multiplex PCR, after which size selection and purification were performed. Libraries were sequenced paired-end with 100 bp reads on an Illumina HiSeq2000. Per the authors' processing: SOAPnuke was used to process the raw data, with reads discarded if the reads contained adapters or uncalled bases, had a mean Phred below 15, or lacked an exact constant-primer or identifier match. High-quality paired reads were merged with COPE v1.2.5, and unique nucleotide sequences were defined as clonotypes. Clonotypes were aligned to IMGT TRBV, TRBD and TRBJ reference segments using MiTCR v1.1. Only V-J combinations with frequency above 0.0001, covering 99.2% of repertoires, were analysed. The TCS score was defined as the ratio of F50 (clonal expansion) to E x V (chaos), calculated using BLOSUM62-based TCRdist between CDR3 peptides within each V-J. Welch's t-statistics and random forest reduced around 510 V-J features to 13, which were used in a naive Bayes classifier (R e1071). TCRdb reprocessing: public reads trimmed at Q25 with fastp, clones called with MiXCR, in-frame beta chains kept. Here each entry gathers all rows of one CDR3 protein and keeps the most common genes and DNA. The V and J calls, along with clone size, are taken from TCRdb and not from the paper's own processing. Here the sample has under 500,000 distinct CDR3 sequences; around an eighth occur a single time. The biggest ten clones account for approximately 27% of the sample.

This clonotype was picked up many times. This receptor's antigen is unknown. No quality values exist for individual bases; no much larger clone is one base distant. The rearrangement combines TRBV5-8 with TRBJ2-1; the D element might be TRBD1 or TRBD2, as each aligns at 5 bases. Specimen: blood. The TCR was taken from a man between 45 and 60 years old with Graves' ophthalmopathy. The nucleotide sequence is TGTGCCAGCAGCTTGGGATCAGGGTGGGGGTCTGAGCAGTTCTTC. It translates as CASSLGSGWGSEQFF.